This entry describes one T cell receptor beta chain. This entry is derived from a study of cytomegalovirus exposure and HLA in healthy donors. PCR primers comprised 60 Vbeta and 13 Jbeta primers. Sequencing was performed with immunoSEQ multiplex PCR; in TCRdb, only in-frame clones are kept and a portion is missing. The sample contains fewer than 70,000 clones, around 70% of which appear only once. Germline V CDR1 and CDR2: LGHNA, YNFKEQ. Trimming stripped 1 base from V and 1 base from J, with 5 bases between. This CDR3 is 15 amino acids long. The rearrangement joins TRBV4-2 to TRBJ2-6, with D possibly being TRBD2 (5 bases). This clonotype was obtained from a woman in her thirties in good health and CMV-seronegative. Sequenced sample: PBMCs. The CDR3 protein is CASSQGESGANVLTF. The CDR3 bases are TGTGCCAGCAGCCAAGGGGAGTCTGGGGCCAACGTCCTGACTTTC.